This T cell receptor (beta chain) came from a study of human T cells and chemical hapten exposure. Study information: Weekly diphenylcyclopropenone doses were given to patients' scalps across the approximately 25-week study.

Of note for this clonotype: Its target is unknown. This clone may be a read error of a much larger clone one base away.

The time point is: patch test 3, about 24 weeks after DPC sensitization. As for treatment: therapeutic diphenylcyclopropenone sensitization with weekly scalp DPC. Someone pulled total RNA out of unfractionated whole blood. TCRdb fed the RACE reads into MiXCR, producing one record per CDR3 protein. The repertoire has about 89,000 distinct CDR3 sequences, 10% to 15% of them found once; the top ten carry under 6%. Study observations and caveats: Clustering by CDR3 similarity yielded significantly more large clusters from expanded TCRs than controls. With DPC sensitization, TCRs exceeding 1 in 1000 frequency showed no change.

CDR3 length: 15 amino acids. The germline CDR1 and CDR2 sequences are SNHLY and FYNNEI. The source is a woman between 50 and 59 years old with alopecia areata. Some clones in this sample may be carry-over from other donors' samples. This sample comprised whole blood, obtained in connection with sensitization to the hapten diphenylcyclopropenone (DPC). The chain joins TRBV2 to TRBJ2-7, with D perhaps TRBD1 or TRBD2 (5 bases each). CDR3 sequence: CASGEFGPGPYEQYF. The CDR3 nucleotides are TGTGCCAGCGGTGAGTTTGGCCCGGGACCCTACGAGCAGTACTTC.